This TCR beta chain stems from a study of beta chain features in type 1 diabetes. Study-level points and caveats: Lower insertion and higher deletion counts appeared at VDJ junctions in type 1 diabetes patients. Sequencing from cDNA could over-represent high-TCR-expressing cells. Type 1 diabetes patients showed a moderate but significant shortening of TCRB CDR3s in all four CD4+ subsets.

The collection from each donor was one heparinised blood draw averaging about 116 mL. The CDR3 length is 17 residues. Germline V gives CDR1 MGHRA, CDR2 YSYEKL. V was shortened by 4 bases and J by 1 base, with 16 bases between the two germline ends. Expressed TCRB transcripts were sequenced because the isolated RNA had all been reverse transcribed beforehand. Sequenced by immunoSEQ multiplex PCR; TCRdb stores in-frame clones only, minus some. Of some 330,000 clones in the sample, approximately 12% are singletons; the top ten hold 0.0085% to 0.012%. With respect to this clone: What it binds is unknown.

The sequenced sample consisted of naive CD4+ T cells from blood. This chain links TRBV4-1 with TRBJ1-4, with TRBD1 as a possible D gene (5 bases). This receptor was obtained from a woman aged 18 to 35 with type 1 diabetes. The CDR3 region is CASSLPSWGLTNEKLFF. The CDR3 bases are TGCGCCAGCAGCCTCCCGAGCTGGGGACTAACTAATGAAAAACTGTTTTTT.